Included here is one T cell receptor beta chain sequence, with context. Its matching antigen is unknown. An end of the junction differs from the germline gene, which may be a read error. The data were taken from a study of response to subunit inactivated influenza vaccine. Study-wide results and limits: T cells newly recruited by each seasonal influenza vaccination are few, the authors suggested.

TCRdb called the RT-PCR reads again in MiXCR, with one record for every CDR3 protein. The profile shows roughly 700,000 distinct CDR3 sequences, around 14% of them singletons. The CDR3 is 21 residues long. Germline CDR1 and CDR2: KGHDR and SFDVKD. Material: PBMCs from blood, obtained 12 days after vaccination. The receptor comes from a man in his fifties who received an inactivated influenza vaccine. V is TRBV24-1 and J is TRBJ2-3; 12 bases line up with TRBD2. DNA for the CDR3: TGTGCGACCAGTTATCACCTTATCACTAGCGGGAGGATGGAGAGCACAGATACGCAGTATTTT. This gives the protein CATSYHLITSGRMESTDTQYF.